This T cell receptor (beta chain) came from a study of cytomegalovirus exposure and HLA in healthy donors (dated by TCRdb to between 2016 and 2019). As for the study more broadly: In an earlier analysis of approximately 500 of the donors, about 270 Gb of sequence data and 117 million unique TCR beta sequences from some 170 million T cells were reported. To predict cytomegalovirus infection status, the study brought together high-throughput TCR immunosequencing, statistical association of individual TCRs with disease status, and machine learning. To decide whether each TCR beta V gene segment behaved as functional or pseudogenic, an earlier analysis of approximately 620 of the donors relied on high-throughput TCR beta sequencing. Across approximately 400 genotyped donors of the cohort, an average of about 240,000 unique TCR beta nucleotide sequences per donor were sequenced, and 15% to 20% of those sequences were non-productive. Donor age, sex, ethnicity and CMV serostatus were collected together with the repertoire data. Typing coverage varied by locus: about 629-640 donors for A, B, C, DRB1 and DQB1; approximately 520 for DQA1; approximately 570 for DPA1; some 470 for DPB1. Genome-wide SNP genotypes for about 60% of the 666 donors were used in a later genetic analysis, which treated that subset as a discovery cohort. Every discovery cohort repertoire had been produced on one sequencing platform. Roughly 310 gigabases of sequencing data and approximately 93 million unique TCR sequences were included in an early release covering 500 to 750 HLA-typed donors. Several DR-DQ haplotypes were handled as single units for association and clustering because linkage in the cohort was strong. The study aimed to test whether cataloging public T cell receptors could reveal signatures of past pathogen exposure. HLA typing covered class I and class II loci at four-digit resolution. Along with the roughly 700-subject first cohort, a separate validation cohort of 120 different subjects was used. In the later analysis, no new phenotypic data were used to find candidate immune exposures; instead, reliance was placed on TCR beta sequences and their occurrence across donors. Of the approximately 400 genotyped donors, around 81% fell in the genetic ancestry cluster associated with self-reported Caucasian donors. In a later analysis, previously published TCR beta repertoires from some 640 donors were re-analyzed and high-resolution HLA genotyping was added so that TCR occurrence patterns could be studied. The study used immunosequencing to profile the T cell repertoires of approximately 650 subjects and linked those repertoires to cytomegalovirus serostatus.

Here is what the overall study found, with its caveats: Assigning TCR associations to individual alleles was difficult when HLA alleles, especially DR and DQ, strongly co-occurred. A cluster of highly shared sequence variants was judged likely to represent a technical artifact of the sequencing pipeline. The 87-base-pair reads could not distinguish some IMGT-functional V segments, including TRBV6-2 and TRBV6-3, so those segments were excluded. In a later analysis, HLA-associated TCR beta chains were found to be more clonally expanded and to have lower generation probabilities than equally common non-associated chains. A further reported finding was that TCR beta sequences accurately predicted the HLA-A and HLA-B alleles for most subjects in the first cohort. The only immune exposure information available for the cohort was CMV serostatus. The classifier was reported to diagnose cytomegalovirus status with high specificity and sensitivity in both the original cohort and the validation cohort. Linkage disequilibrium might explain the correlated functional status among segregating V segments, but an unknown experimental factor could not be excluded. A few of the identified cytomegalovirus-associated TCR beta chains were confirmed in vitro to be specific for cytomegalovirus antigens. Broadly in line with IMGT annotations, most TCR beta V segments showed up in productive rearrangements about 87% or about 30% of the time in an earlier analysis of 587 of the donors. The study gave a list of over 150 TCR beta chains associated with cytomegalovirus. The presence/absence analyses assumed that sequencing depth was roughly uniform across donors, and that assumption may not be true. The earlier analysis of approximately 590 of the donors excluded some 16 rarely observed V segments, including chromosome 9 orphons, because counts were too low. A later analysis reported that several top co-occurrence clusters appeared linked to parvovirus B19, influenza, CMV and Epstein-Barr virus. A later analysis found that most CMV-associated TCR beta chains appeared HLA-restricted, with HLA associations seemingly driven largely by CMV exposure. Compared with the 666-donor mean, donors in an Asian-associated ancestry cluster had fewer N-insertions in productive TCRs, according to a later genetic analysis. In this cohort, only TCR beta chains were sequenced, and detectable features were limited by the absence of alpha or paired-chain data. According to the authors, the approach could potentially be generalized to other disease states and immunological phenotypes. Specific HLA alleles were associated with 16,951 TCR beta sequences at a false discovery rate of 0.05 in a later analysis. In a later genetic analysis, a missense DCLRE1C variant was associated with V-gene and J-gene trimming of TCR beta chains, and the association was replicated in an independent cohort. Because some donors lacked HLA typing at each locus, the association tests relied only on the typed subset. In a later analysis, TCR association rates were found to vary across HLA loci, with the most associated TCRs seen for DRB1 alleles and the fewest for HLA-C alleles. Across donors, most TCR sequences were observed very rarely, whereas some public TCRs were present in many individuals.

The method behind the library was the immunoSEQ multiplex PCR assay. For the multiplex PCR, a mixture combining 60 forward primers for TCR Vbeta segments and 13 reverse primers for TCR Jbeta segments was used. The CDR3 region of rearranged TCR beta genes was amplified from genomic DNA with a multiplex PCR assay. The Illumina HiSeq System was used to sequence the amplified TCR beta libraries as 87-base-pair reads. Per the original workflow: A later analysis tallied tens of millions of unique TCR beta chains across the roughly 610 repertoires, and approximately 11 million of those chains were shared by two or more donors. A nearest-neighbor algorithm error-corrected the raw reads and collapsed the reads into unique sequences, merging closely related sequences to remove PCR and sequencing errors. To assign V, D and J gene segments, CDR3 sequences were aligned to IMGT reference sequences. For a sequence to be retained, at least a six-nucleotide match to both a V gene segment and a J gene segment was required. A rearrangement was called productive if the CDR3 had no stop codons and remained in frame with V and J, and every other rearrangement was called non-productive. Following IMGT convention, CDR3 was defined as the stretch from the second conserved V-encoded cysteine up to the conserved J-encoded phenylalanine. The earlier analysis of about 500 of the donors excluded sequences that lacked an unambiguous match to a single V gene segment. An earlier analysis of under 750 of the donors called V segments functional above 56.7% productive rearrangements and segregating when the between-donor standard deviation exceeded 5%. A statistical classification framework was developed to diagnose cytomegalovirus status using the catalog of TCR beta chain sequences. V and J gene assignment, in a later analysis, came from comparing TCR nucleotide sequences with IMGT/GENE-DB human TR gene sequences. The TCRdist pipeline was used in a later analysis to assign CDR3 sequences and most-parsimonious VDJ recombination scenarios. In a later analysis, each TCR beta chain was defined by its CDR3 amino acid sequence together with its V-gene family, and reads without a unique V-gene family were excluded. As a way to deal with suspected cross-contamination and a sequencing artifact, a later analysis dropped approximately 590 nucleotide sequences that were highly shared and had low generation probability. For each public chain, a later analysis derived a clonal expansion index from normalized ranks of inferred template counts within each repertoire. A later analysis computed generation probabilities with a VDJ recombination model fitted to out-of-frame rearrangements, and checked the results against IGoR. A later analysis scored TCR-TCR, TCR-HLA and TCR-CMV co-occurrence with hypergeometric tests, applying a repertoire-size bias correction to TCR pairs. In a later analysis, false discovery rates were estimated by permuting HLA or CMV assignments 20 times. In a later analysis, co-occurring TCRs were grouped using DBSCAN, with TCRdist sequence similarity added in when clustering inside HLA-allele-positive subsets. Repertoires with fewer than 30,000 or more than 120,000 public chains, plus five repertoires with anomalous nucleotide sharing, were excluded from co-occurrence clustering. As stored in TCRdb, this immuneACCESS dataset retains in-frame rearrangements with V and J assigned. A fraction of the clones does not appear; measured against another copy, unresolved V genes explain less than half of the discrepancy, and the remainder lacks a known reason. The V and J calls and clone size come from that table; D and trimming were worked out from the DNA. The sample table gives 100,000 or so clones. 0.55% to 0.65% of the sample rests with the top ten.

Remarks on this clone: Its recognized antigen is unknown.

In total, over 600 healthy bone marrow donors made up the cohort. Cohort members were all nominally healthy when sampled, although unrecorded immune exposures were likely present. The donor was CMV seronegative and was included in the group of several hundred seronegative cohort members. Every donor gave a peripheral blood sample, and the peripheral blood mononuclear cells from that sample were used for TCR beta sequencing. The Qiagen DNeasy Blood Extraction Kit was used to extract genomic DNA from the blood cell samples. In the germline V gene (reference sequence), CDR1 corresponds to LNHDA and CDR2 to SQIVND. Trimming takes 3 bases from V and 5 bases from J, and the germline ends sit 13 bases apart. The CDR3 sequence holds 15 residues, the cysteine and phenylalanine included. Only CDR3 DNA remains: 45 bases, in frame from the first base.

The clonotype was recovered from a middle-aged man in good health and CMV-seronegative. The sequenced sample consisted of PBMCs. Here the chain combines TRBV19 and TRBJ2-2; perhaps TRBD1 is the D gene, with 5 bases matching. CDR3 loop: CASSIIQGNTGELFF. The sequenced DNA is TGTGCCAGTAGTATTATCCAGGGTAATACCGGGGAGCTGTTTTTT.